The 6 T cell receptor beta chains in this list originate from one sample, sequenced in a study of T cell responses to AZD1222 COVID-19 vaccine. The data were produced by immunoSEQ multiplex PCR, yet TCRdb's version contains in-frame clones alone and is incomplete. The profile covers about 170,000 clones, with around nine tenths appearing a single time and about 1% taken by the ten largest. Sequencing used peripheral blood, obtained 28 days after the second AZD1222 dose. These receptors were collected from an adult who received the AZD1222 COVID-19 vaccine.

The chain couples TRBV6-6 to TRBJ2-3; D gene unclear. Trimming left V 5 bases short and J 7 bases short, with 7 bases between. The CDR3 spans 11 residues. The germline V gene encodes CDR1 MNHNY and CDR2 SVGAGI (reference sequence). CDR3 in amino acids: CASSPQNTQYF. In nucleotides, the CDR3 is TGTGCCAGCAGTCCTCAGAATACGCAGTATTTT.

This clone has more than one count but fewer than ten. The V gene is TRBV6-5, the J gene TRBJ2-7; D gene unclear. This CDR3 region has 12 residues. From germline, CDR1 is MNHEY and CDR2 SVGAGI. V lost 6 bases and J lost 3, with 9 bases in between. CDR3 nucleotide sequence: TGTGCCAGCAGCCAGACCCGCTACGAGCAGTACTTC. It yields the protein CASSQTRYEQYF.

The chain links TRBV27 to TRBJ1-2; the match to TRBD1 covers 8 bases. The germline V gene has CDR1 MNHEY and CDR2 SMNVEV (reference sequence). This CDR3 has 17 residues. After removal of 6 bases from V and 4 bases from J, the junction contained 16 bases not matched to a gene. This chain's CDR3 is CASSPTAGGDFTYGYTF. CDR3 DNA: TGTGCCAGCAGCCCCACGGCAGGGGGCGATTTCACCTATGGCTACACCTTC.

V is TRBV18 and J is TRBJ1-1; no clear D gene. Between the trimmed V and J ends, which lost 2 bases and 5 bases, there was a span of 18 bases. The CDR3 has 16 residues. The germline V gene encodes CDR1 KGHSH and CDR2 LQKENI. CDR3 bases: TGTGCCAGCTCACCAAATGGGGAGCCCTCGATTACTGAAGCTTTCTTT. This sequence encodes CASSPNGEPSITEAFF.

This chain connects TRBV18 to TRBJ1-1; 7 bases align to TRBD1. The CDR3 runs to 15 residues. Germline assignment: CDR1 KGHSH and CDR2 LQKENI. V dropped 1 base and J dropped 4; count of bases not matched to a gene: 6. This CDR3 reads CASSPLAAGGTEAFF. The CDR3 region has the DNA TGTGCCAGCTCACCACTGGCGGCAGGGGGCACTGAAGCTTTCTTT.

This clone was picked up a small number of times. The chain employs TRBV4-1 and TRBJ1-5, with 8 bases aligning to TRBD1. Germline V gene data show CDR1 as MGHRA and CDR2 as YSYEKL. The CDR3 covers 15 residues. J gave up 6 bases and V 4 bases, and 8 bases lay outside the gene matches. The CDR3, as DNA: TGCGCCAGCAGCCCCCAGGGGGCTGTTAGTCAGCCCCAGCATTTT. Its translation: CASSPQGAVSQPQHF.